Given below is one TCR beta chain in context. The data stem from a study of shared clonotypes between healthy human individuals. Assay used: immunoSEQ multiplex PCR; TCRdb lists only in-frame clones, some missing. The sample includes roughly 100,000 clones, around 71% of them seen just once. The V end was cut by 6 bases, the J end by 6 bases, with 18 bases between. The CDR3 spans 15 residues. Per germline, CDR1 SGHTA and CDR2 FQGTGA. Material: memory CD8+ T cells sorted from blood. Subset noted: CD45RO+ cells pooled with CCR7-negative TemRA cells. V usage is TRBV7-3 and J usage is TRBJ2-1, with D tentatively TRBD2 (5 bases). This clonotype originated in a woman in her twenties or thirties in good health. The CDR3 protein is CASSSRALEVNEQFF. The CDR3 DNA follows: TGTGCCAGCAGTTCCCGGGCCCTGGAGGTCAATGAGCAGTTCTTC.